The 9 T cell receptor beta chains reported below all come from one sample, sequenced in a study of T-cell reconstitution after alpha-beta-depleted transplantation in children (dated by TCRdb to about 2016). The treatment or condition label of this sample denotes: allogeneic hematopoietic cell transplantation with graft depleted of TCRalphabeta T cells and CD19 B cells. To prepare the library, PCR was applied. Sequencing took place on an Illumina HiSeq 2500. Molecular barcoding was employed in the preparation of TCR libraries, with unique molecular identifiers being used to normalize TCRbeta repertoire quantification. In TCRdb, the public reads were trimmed at Q25 with fastp and aligned with MiXCR, with productive beta chains retained. Rows are unified per CDR3 protein, each entry keeping the most common DNA and genes. Counted in this sample were roughly 500,000 distinct CDR3 sequences; approximately 10% of them appeared once. The ten biggest clones cover about 2.1% of the sample.

The sample in question was PBMCs, obtained before TCRalphabeta/CD19-depleted stem cell transplant. The receptors come from a child between 2 and 9 years old with inherited bone marrow failure, due to receive a stem cell transplant.

This clonotype was seen at least ten times. The J gene is TRBJ1-1, the V gene TRBV5-1; the D is unclear. Germline V gene sequence: CDR1 SGHRS, CDR2 YFSETQ. Trimming removed 3 bases at V and 1 base at J, with 1 base between. This CDR3 is built from 11 residues. CDR3 protein: CASSSNTEAFF. CDR3 in DNA: TGCGCCAGCAGCTCGAACACTGAAGCTTTCTTT.

This clonotype has just a few counts. CDR3 DNA: TGTGCCAACCCCCGGGGAGGGTACAGGGGTCGATACAATGAGCAGTTCTTC. Its protein is CANPRGGYRGRYNEQFF. The chain carries TRBV6-7 and TRBJ2-1; possibly TRBD1 or TRBD2 for D (7 bases each). TRBV6-7 falls under the ORF class, with uncertain function. Trimming pared 10 bases from V and 4 bases from J, leaving 26 bases between. There are 17 residues in the CDR3.

The chain carries TRBV5-1 and TRBJ2-1; D remains ambiguous. The CDR3 totals 14 residues. Germline V gene sequence: CDR1 SGHRS, CDR2 YFSETQ. V lost 0 bases and J 7 bases, leaving 11 bases between the germline ends. The CDR3 reads CASSLAMGSNEQFF. CDR3 sequence (DNA): TGCGCCAGCAGCTTGGCGATGGGCTCTAATGAGCAGTTCTTC.

This clonotype showed up many times. V and J are TRBV3-1 and TRBJ1-2; the D gene is possibly TRBD1 (5 bases). The CDR3 is 14 amino acids. Trimming removed 2 bases from V and 4 bases from J, with 11 bases in between. The germline gives CDR1 LGHDT, CDR2 YNNKEL (reference sequence). The CDR3 nucleotides are TGTGCCAGCAGCCAATCCCCGGGGGGCTATGGCTACACCTTC. Protein: CASSQSPGGYGYTF.

In this sample, this clonotype turned up many times. The chain combines TRBV6-1 with TRBJ1-2, with no clear D. This CDR3 has 13 residues. The V and J ends lost 2 bases and 6 bases respectively, with 10 bases between them. Germline V gene data show CDR1 as MNHNS and CDR2 as SASEGT. The DNA of the CDR3 is TGTGCCAGCAGTGAACGGCGGGAACATGGCTACACCTTC. Encoded protein: CASSERREHGYTF.

In its sample, this clonotype was seen a few times. This CDR3 reads CACTPGSGVYADTQYF. The CDR3 DNA sequence: TGTGCCTGCACCCCAGGAAGCGGGGTTTATGCAGATACGCAGTATTTT. J is TRBJ2-3 and V is TRBV30; 7 positions match TRBD2. The CDR3 has 16 residues. Germline V gene sequence: CDR1 GTSNPN, CDR2 SVGIG (reference sequence). J gave up 4 bases and V 6 bases, and 16 bases lay outside the gene matches. Full variable domain (rest looked up from reference TRBV30 and TRBJ2-3): SQTIHQWPATLVQPVGSPLSLECTVEGTSNPNLYWYRQAAGRGLQLLFYSVGIGQISSEVPQNLSASRPQDRQFILSSKKLLLSDSGFYLCACTPGSGVYADTQYFGPGTRLTVL.

In the case of this clonotype: With a much larger clone just one base away, this may be a read error. V usage is TRBV4-3 and J usage is TRBJ2-7; perhaps TRBD2 as D (5 bases). Germline CDR1 is LGHNA and CDR2 is YSLEER. The CDR3 covers 13 residues. V was cut by 7 bases and J by 6 bases, with 16 bases left in between. The CDR3 DNA reads TGCGCCAGCATCCGAGGACTGGCCCCCGAGCAGTACTTC. Translated, it gives CASIRGLAPEQYF.

This clonotype was observed at least ten times. The gene calls are TRBV4-3 and TRBJ2-1; the D gene could be TRBD1 or TRBD2 (5 bases each). This CDR3 is built from 14 residues. V dropped 6 bases and J dropped 5 bases, with 14 bases sitting between them. Germline V CDR1 and CDR2: LGHNA, YSLEER. The CDR3 loop is CASSFFGTDNEQFF. CDR3 DNA: TGCGCCAGCAGTTTCTTCGGGACCGACAATGAGCAGTTCTTC.

In its sample, this clonotype was seen a few times. The chain employs TRBV19 and TRBJ2-1; maybe TRBD1 (6 bases). The V end lost 4 bases, the J end lost 4 bases, and 14 bases lay between the germline ends. The CDR3 covers 15 residues. CDR1 is LNHDA, CDR2 SQIVND, per germline (reference sequence). CDR3 DNA: TGTGCCAGTAGTAGAAGCAGGGGCATTTACAATGAGCAGTTCTTC. It yields the protein CASSRSRGIYNEQFF. Together with reference TRBV19 and TRBJ2-1, the CDR3 gives the full variable domain: DGGITQSPKYLFRKEGQNVTLSCEQNLNHDAMYWYRQDPGQGLRLIYYSQIVNDFQKGDIAEGYSVSREKKESFPLTVTSAQKNPTAFYLCASSRSRGIYNEQFFGPGTRLTVL.